This entry lists 21 T cell receptor beta chains sequenced from one sample in a study of blood T cell repertoires in COVID-19. TCRdb keeps only in-frame clones here, not all; method: immunoSEQ multiplex PCR. Here the sample spans 210,000 or so clones, approximately 86% being singletons. Sequencing used peripheral blood. The receptors come from a man aged 18 to 30 with active or convalescent COVID-19.

This clone was observed a handful of times. The gene calls are TRBV14 and TRBJ2-7; D remains ambiguous. V lost 3 bases, J lost 10 bases, and 13 bases lay in between. Germline V gives CDR1 SGHDN, CDR2 FVKESK. This CDR3 contains 12 residues. CDR3 region: CASSHAQSVQYF. CDR3 DNA sequence: TGTGCCAGCAGCCACGCCCAGAGCGTACAGTACTTC.

V and J are TRBV27 and TRBJ2-5; 7 bases align to TRBD2. The length of the CDR3 is 16 residues. Unmatched junction bases numbered 7, after V lost 3 bases and J lost 0 bases. CDR1 is MNHEY and CDR2 is SMNVEV in the germline V gene (reference sequence). The chain's CDR3 is CASSFGAGGYQETQYF. CDR3 DNA: TGTGCCAGCAGTTTTGGGGCCGGGGGGTACCAAGAGACCCAGTACTTC.

This rearrangement joins TRBV19 to TRBJ1-2; no firm D call. V shed 5 bases and J shed 8 bases, with 15 bases lying between them. This CDR3 is built from 13 residues. Germline V gene data show CDR1 as LNHDA and CDR2 as SQIVND (reference sequence). The CDR3 spells CASSPRSGLGYTF. Written as DNA, the CDR3 is TGTGCCAGTAGTCCCCGGAGTGGTCTGGGCTACACCTTC.

The V and J genes are TRBV4-3 and TRBJ2-6, with 9 bases fitting TRBD1. J was trimmed by 2 bases and V by 0 bases; bases with no gene match: 2. CDR1 LGHNA and CDR2 YSLEER come from the germline V gene. The CDR3 covers 17 residues. CDR3 in amino acids: CASSQEGTGTGANVLTF. CDR3 DNA sequence: TGCGCCAGCAGCCAAGAAGGGACAGGGACTGGGGCCAACGTCCTGACTTTC.

This chain links TRBV24-1 with TRBJ2-1; possibly TRBD2 for D (6 bases). The germline CDR1 and CDR2 sequences are KGHDR and SFDVKD. This CDR3 is built from 17 residues. V was cut by 4 bases and J by 1 base, with 16 bases left in between. The CDR3 DNA reads TGTGCCACCAGTGACCGCTGGGGGGTCGGATCCTACAATGAGCAGTTCTTC. It encodes CATSDRWGVGSYNEQFF.

This clone has more than one count but fewer than ten. V and J are TRBV3-1 (or the pseudogene TRBV3-2) and TRBJ1-1; D might be TRBD1 (5 bases). Germline V CDR1 and CDR2: LGHDT, YNNKEL (reference sequence). Trimming removed 0 bases from V and 2 bases from J, with 13 bases in between. This CDR3 has 16 residues. CDR3 amino acids: CASSQEGAGRNTEAFF. CDR3 bases: TGTGCCAGCAGCCAAGAAGGGGCAGGGCGAAACACTGAAGCTTTCTTT.

V usage is TRBV6-5 and J usage is TRBJ2-7, with 8 bases aligning to TRBD2. The germline gives CDR1 MNHEY, CDR2 SVGAGI. The CDR3 is 15 amino acids. Trimming cost V 6 bases and J 5 bases; bases outside gene matches: 12. The CDR3 nucleotides are TGTGCCAGCAGATGGGTGGGGACTAGTGCCAACGAGCAGTACTTC. This encodes CASRWVGTSANEQYF.

V is TRBV30 and J is TRBJ2-6, with 10 bases matching TRBD1. Germline V lookup: CDR1 GTSNPN, CDR2 SVGIG (reference sequence). Trimming at V came to 8 bases and at J to 4 bases, leaving 14 bases not matched to a gene. This CDR3 is 17 amino acids long. The CDR3 sequence: CARRGQGVIGGANVLTF. The CDR3, as DNA: TGTGCCCGCCGAGGACAGGGGGTAATAGGAGGGGCCAACGTCCTGACTTTC. The full variable domain, with the rest looked up from reference TRBV30 and TRBJ2-6, is SQTIHQWPATLVQPVGSPLSLECTVEGTSNPNLYWYRQAAGRGLQLLFYSVGIGQISSEVPQNLSASRPQDRQFILSSKKLLLSDSGFYLCARRGQGVIGGANVLTFGAGSRLTVL.

V gene TRBV15 combines with J gene TRBJ2-5; weak D call: TRBD1 (6 bases). Germline CDR1 is LNHNV and CDR2 is YYDKDF (reference sequence). V lost 3 bases and J 3 bases, leaving 11 bases between the germline ends. This CDR3 has 14 amino acids. CDR3 loop: CATSRRNREETQYF. DNA of the CDR3: TGTGCCACCAGCAGGAGGAACAGGGAAGAGACCCAGTACTTC.

V usage is TRBV24-1 and J usage is TRBJ2-1; possibly TRBD1 for D (6 bases). CDR1 and CDR2 (germline): KGHDR, SFDVKD. The ends were cut back, 6 bases at V and 0 bases at J, with 14 bases in the middle. The CDR3 is 16 residues long. The DNA of the CDR3 is TGTGCCACCAGTCCCTCTACAGGGTACTCCTACAATGAGCAGTTCTTC. Protein product: CATSPSTGYSYNEQFF.

The V call is TRBV7-2, the J call TRBJ1-1, with TRBD1 identical over 7 bases. Germline CDR1 reads SGHTA; CDR2 reads FQGNSA. There are 13 residues in the CDR3. After removal of 5 bases from V and 4 bases from J, the junction contained 4 bases not matched to a gene. Written as DNA, the CDR3 is TGTGCCAGCAGCGGGGACAGTTTCACTGAAGCTTTCTTT. This translates into CASSGDSFTEAFF.

As to this clone: Germline is not matched at one junction end, which may reflect a read error. J is TRBJ2-3 and V is TRBV29-1, with 7 bases matching TRBD1. Germline V CDR1 and CDR2: SQVTM, ANQGSEA. The CDR3 is 12 residues long. CDR3 coding DNA: TGCTGCGTTTACAGGGGTAGAGATACGCAGTATTTT. It encodes CCVYRGRDTQYF.

The V call is TRBV7-2, the J call TRBJ2-7; 7 positions agree with TRBD2. Germline values: CDR1 SGHTA, CDR2 FQGNSA. The CDR3 is made up of 16 amino acids. The V segment lost 4 bases and the J segment 0 bases; nucleotides outside the gene matches: 9. The CDR3 protein is CASSSRLATSSYEQYF. CDR3 in DNA: TGTGCCAGCAGCTCACGACTAGCAACAAGCTCCTACGAGCAGTACTTC.

In nucleotides, the CDR3 is TGTGCCAGCAGCCCCCGCGGGGGGCATCAGCCCCAGCATTTT. Its translation is CASSPRGGHQPQHF. V and J are TRBV11-2 and TRBJ1-5; D may be TRBD1 (6 bases). Trimming removed 5 bases from V and 5 bases from J, with 13 bases in between. CDR1 and CDR2 from the germline V gene are SGHAT and FQNNGV. The CDR3 totals 14 residues. The full variable domain, its missing parts supplied by reference TRBV11-2 and TRBJ1-5, is EAGVAQSPRYKIIEKRQSVAFWCNPISGHATLYWYQQILGQGPKLLIQFQNNGVVDDSQLPKDRFSAERLKGVDSTLKIQPAKLEDSAVYLCASSPRGGHQPQHFGDGTRLSIL.

The chain couples TRBV6-5 to TRBJ1-5; 8 bases are shared with TRBD1. J was trimmed by 6 bases and V by 8 bases; bases with no gene match: 12. Germline V gives CDR1 MNHEY, CDR2 SVGAGI. CDR3 length equals 15 residues. The CDR3 here is CASQKTQGVIQPQHF. In DNA, the CDR3 is TGTGCCAGCCAGAAAACACAGGGGGTCATTCAGCCCCAGCATTTT.

For the CDR3, the DNA is TGTGCCAGCTCCCCCATAGAAAGCGGGGACCACCTCTACGAGCAGTACTTC. This encodes CASSPIESGDHLYEQYF. The gene calls are TRBV18 and TRBJ2-7; 7 bases line up with TRBD2. Germline V lookup: CDR1 KGHSH, CDR2 LQKENI. The V and J ends lost 6 bases and 3 bases, in that order; junction bases with no gene match: 17. CDR3 length: 17 amino acids.

The chain combines TRBV5-1 with TRBJ2-7; D is possibly TRBD1 (6 bases). The germline V and J ends were trimmed by 0 bases and 0 bases, with 10 bases remaining between them. Germline-derived CDR1 and CDR2 are SGHRS and YFSETQ. The CDR3 is 15 residues long. In DNA, the CDR3 is TGCGCCAGCAGCTTGGAGCAGGGGAACTCCTACGAGCAGTACTTC. Translated: CASSLEQGNSYEQYF.

The V call is TRBV7-2, the J call TRBJ2-3; tentative D call: TRBD2 (6 bases). Germline lookup yields CDR1 SGHTA and CDR2 FQGNSA. V lost 2 bases to trimming and J lost 3 bases, with 15 bases between them. The length of the CDR3 is 16 residues. The CDR3 DNA reads as TGTGCCAGCAGCTTATTGGGACTCAAGGGGACAGATACGCAGTATTTT. Protein: CASSLLGLKGTDTQYF.

The V gene is TRBV5-1, the J gene TRBJ1-4, with TRBD1 identical over 10 bases. Germline V gene data show CDR1 as SGHRS and CDR2 as YFSETQ. CDR3 length equals 14 residues. Unmatched junction bases numbered 3, after V lost 3 bases and J lost 7 bases. The CDR3 sequence: CASSWDRGGEKLFF. The DNA for the CDR3 is TGCGCCAGCAGCTGGGACAGGGGTGGTGAAAAACTGTTTTTT.

The V and J genes are TRBV29-1 and TRBJ1-2; D is possibly TRBD1 (5 bases). Germline V lookup: CDR1 SQVTM, CDR2 ANQGSEA. V dropped 4 bases and J dropped 5 bases, with 11 bases sitting between them. The CDR3 sequence is 12 residues long. The CDR3 loop is CSVGPGLYGYTF. CDR3 sequence (DNA): TGCAGCGTTGGCCCAGGGTTGTATGGCTACACCTTC. Drawing the rest from reference TRBV29-1 and TRBJ1-2, the complete variable domain is SAVISQKPSRDICQRGTSLTIQCQVDSQVTMMFWYRQQPGQSLTLIATANQGSEATYESGFVIDKFPISRPNLTFSTLTVSNMSPEDSSIYLCSVGPGLYGYTFGSGTRLTVV.

This clone was recorded a few times. The rearrangement uses TRBV27 and TRBJ1-3, with D perhaps TRBD1 (5 bases). This CDR3 has 19 residues. The germline V gene has CDR1 MNHEY and CDR2 SMNVEV (reference sequence). Trimming left V 0 bases short and J 2 bases short, with 20 bases between. The CDR3 nucleotides are TGTGCCAGCAGTTTATCGCCCCCCTGGTGGCAGGGCCCTGGAAACACCATATATTTT. Residues: CASSLSPPWWQGPGNTIYF.